This T cell receptor (beta chain) was identified in a study of T cell clones after liver transplantation. Whole-study context: In this trial, immunosuppression withdrawal was attempted within 2 years of liver transplant. A pre-transplant mixed lymphocyte reaction with TCRbeta sequencing defined graft-donor-reactive clones followed in post-transplant blood. Study results and limitations: In 5 of 8 subjects, circulating graft-donor-reactive CD4 TCRbeta sequences fell significantly after transplant. Graft donor-reactive T cells may have migrated into the graft rather than being deleted.

Worth noting for this clone: The antigen is not known.

Trimming pared 3 bases from V and 4 bases from J, leaving 16 bases between. The CDR3 is 15 residues long. Germline V gene sequence: CDR1 SGDLS, CDR2 YYNGEE. Sequencing was performed with immunoSEQ multiplex PCR; in TCRdb, only in-frame clones are kept and a portion is missing. This table holds roughly 100,000 clones, about 81% found once. Specimen: CD4+ T cells from blood, collected around 44 months after liver transplant. The sequence was obtained from a human patient who received a liver transplant. Some T cells may possibly be graft donor cells. The rearrangement uses TRBV9 and TRBJ1-2, with a weak D call TRBD1 (6 bases). CDR3 sequence (DNA): TGTGCCAGCAGCGCCCTGGGGGGGCAAATCTATGGCTACACCTTC. Protein product: CASSALGGQIYGYTF.